This TCR beta chain was profiled in a study of T cells of healthy individuals. Trimming removed 0 bases at V and 1 base at J, with 11 bases between. Germline lookup yields CDR1 SGHRS and CDR2 YFSETQ. CDR3 size: 16 residues. This clonotype was detected ten times or more. MiXCR, applied by TCRdb to the 5' RACE reads, yields one record per CDR3 protein. Of 50,000 to 55,000 distinct CDR3 sequences in the sample, around 15% were seen once. The receptor was derived from a human donor in good health. J is TRBJ2-4 and V is TRBV5-1, with D tentatively TRBD1 (5 bases). Here the CDR3 DNA reads TGCGCCAGCAGCTTGGAGGTTGCAGGGGCCAAAAACATTCAGTACTTC. Translation: CASSLEVAGAKNIQYF.